This T cell receptor beta chain appears in the sequencing data of a study of shared clonotypes between healthy human individuals. This CDR3 has 15 amino acids. V lost 8 bases, J lost 3 bases, and 8 bases stayed unmatched. The germline V gene has CDR1 SGHTA and CDR2 FQGTGA. Clones were read by immunoSEQ multiplex PCR, and TCRdb kept only the in-frame ones, dropping some. Altogether 2 million to 2.5 million clones are present, 85% to 95% being singletons, with the ten largest covering 0.1% to 0.15%. All the donors were Caucasian adults who lived in Nashville, Tennessee. The sequence came from a man aged 18 to 29 in good health. The V gene is TRBV7-3, the J gene TRBJ2-3; 10 bases agree with TRBD2. Sequenced: naive CD4+ T cells sorted from blood. Indicated subset: CD45RA+ positively selected. CDR3 region: CASSRGSGGTDTQYF. CDR3 sequence (DNA): TGTGCCAGCTCACGCGGTAGCGGGGGGACAGATACGCAGTATTTT.